Following are 5 T cell receptor beta chains from one sample sequenced in a study of cytomegalovirus exposure and HLA in healthy donors. The primer mix had 60 Vbeta and 13 Jbeta primers. Clones were sequenced by immunoSEQ multiplex PCR, and TCRdb holds only the in-frame ones, with some missing. This sample has more than 95,000 clones, with around 84% found just once. Sequencing was done on a sample of PBMCs. The origin of the receptors is a woman aged 40 to 50 in good health and CMV-seronegative.

This chain links TRBV7-9 with TRBJ2-1; 8 bases line up with TRBD2. Trimming removed 2 bases from V and 4 bases from J; junction bases left unmatched: 4. The germline V gene encodes CDR1 SEHNR and CDR2 FQNEAQ (reference sequence). CDR3 length equals 15 residues. CDR3 residues: CASSLSGSGYNEQFF. CDR3 bases: TGTGCCAGCAGCTTAAGCGGGAGTGGTTACAATGAGCAGTTCTTC. Filled out from reference TRBV7-9 and TRBJ2-1, the complete variable domain reads DTGVSQNPRHKITKRGQNVTFRCDPISEHNRLYWYRQTLGQGPEFLTYFQNEAQLEKSRLLSDRFSAERPKGSFSTLEIQRTEQGDSAMYLCASSLSGSGYNEQFFGPGTRLTVL.

V and J are TRBV5-1 and TRBJ2-3; no firm D call. The germline V gene has CDR1 SGHRS and CDR2 YFSETQ. The CDR3 runs 13 residues. V dropped 4 bases and J dropped 6 bases, with 12 bases sitting between them. As DNA, the CDR3 is TGCGCCAGCAGCCCGCGGCTGGCTGATACGCAGTATTTT. It translates to CASSPRLADTQYF.

This chain uses TRBV6-5 with TRBJ2-7; 12 nucleotides align to TRBD1. Germline values: CDR1 MNHEY, CDR2 SVGAGI. The CDR3 contains 15 residues. V was clipped by 5 bases and J by 5 bases; unmatched bases: 7. The CDR3 loop is CASSRPGQGANEQYF. CDR3 nucleotide sequence: TGTGCCAGCAGTAGACCGGGACAGGGGGCGAACGAGCAGTACTTC.

This sequence joins TRBV5-1 and TRBJ2-7, with TRBD2 matching 7 bases. Trimming cost V 6 bases and J 3 bases; bases outside gene matches: 12. Germline V gives CDR1 SGHRS, CDR2 YFSETQ. There are 15 residues in the CDR3. The DNA of the CDR3 is TGCGCCAGCACCCACGGCGATGGGGGGGGCTACGAGCAGTACTTC. This gives the protein CASTHGDGGGYEQYF.

The V gene is TRBV4-1, the J gene TRBJ2-1, with TRBD2 as a possible D gene (6 bases). In germline, CDR1 is MGHRA, CDR2 YSYEKL. V lost 1 base, J lost 9 bases, and 16 bases lay in between. The CDR3 runs 15 residues. The CDR3 DNA sequence: TGCGCCAGCAGCCAAGGGGGTGGAGGGGTGGGTGAGCAGTTCTTC. It codes for CASSQGGGGVGEQFF.